The 30 T cell receptor beta chains given below trace back to one sample, sequenced in a study of radiation and T cells in renal cell carcinoma. TCRdb keeps only in-frame clones here, not all; method: immunoSEQ multiplex PCR. The data hold 150,000 or so clones, with about 88% observed a single time. Time point in this sample: baseline pretreatment blood. Treatment given: 15 Gy SBRT to primary tumor, nephrectomy 4 weeks later. The sequenced sample was blood, obtained from a patient whose treatment included radiotherapy and nephrectomy. The origin of the receptors is a woman between 65 and 79 years old with renal cell carcinoma.

This clone was detected once. V gene TRBV28 combines with J gene TRBJ1-5; TRBD1 might be the D (6 bases). The V gene's germline CDR1 is MDHEN and CDR2 SYDVKM. The CDR3 is made up of 19 amino acids. Trimming removed 4 bases at V and 3 bases at J, with 25 bases between. CDR3 loop: CASSSRGVSRRGVNQPQHF. The CDR3 DNA reads TGTGCCAGCAGTTCCAGGGGTGTCTCTCGCCGGGGAGTCAATCAGCCCCAGCATTTT.

V gene TRBV7-9 combines with J gene TRBJ1-1, with D unclear. Germline CDR1 SEHNR, CDR2 FQNEAQ (reference sequence). The CDR3 loop spans 12 amino acids. V was clipped by 3 bases and J by 1 base, with 3 bases between them. CDR3 nucleotides: TGTGCCAGCAGCTTGTCGAACACTGAAGCTTTCTTT. Protein product: CASSLSNTEAFF.

The chain uses TRBV19 and TRBJ1-5; 8 bases line up with TRBD1. The V and J ends lost 5 bases and 2 bases, in that order; junction bases with no gene match: 11. This CDR3 comprises 17 residues. CDR1 LNHDA and CDR2 SQIVND come from the germline V gene (reference sequence). The CDR3 bases are TGTGCCAGTAGTGCCCGGGACAGGAGGGCTGGCAATCAGCCCCAGCATTTT. Protein sequence: CASSARDRRAGNQPQHF.

About this clone itself: The sample holds other DNA sequences that translate to the same CDR3. The CDR3 reads CASSLNRLNTEAFF. In DNA, the CDR3 is TGTGCCAGCAGCTTGAACAGGTTGAACACTGAAGCTTTCTTT. The chain employs TRBV5-6 and TRBJ1-1, with D possibly being TRBD1 (5 bases). V was pared by 1 base and J by 0 bases, with 7 bases between. The germline gives CDR1 SGHDT, CDR2 YYEEEE. The CDR3 contains 14 residues.

The chain recombines TRBV21-1 with TRBJ1-6; the DNA was not used to check the table's D call, TRBD1. TRBV21-1 corresponds to a pseudogene. The CDR3 runs 16 residues. CDR3 sequence: CASSSRDRGFSSPLHF. The CDR3, as DNA: TGTGCCAGCAGCAGCCGGGACAGGGGATTCAGCTCACCCCTCCACTTT.

The rearrangement uses TRBV4-1 and TRBJ2-5; D unclear. The germline V gene encodes CDR1 MGHRA and CDR2 YSYEKL. The CDR3 has 13 residues. Trimming removed 0 bases from V and 5 bases from J, with 7 bases in between. As DNA, the CDR3 is TGCGCCAGCAGCCAAGATGTGTGGGAGACCCAGTACTTC. As protein: CASSQDVWETQYF.

This chain uses TRBV12-2 with TRBJ2-6. TRBV12-2 is classified as a pseudogene. The CDR3 runs to 16 residues. The CDR3 loop is CASRLLPPPGANVLTF. The CDR3 coding sequence is TGTGCAAGTCGCTTACTCCCGCCCCCTGGGGCCAACGTCCTGACTTTC.

The V gene is TRBV7-6, the J gene TRBJ2-3; no definite D call. The V gene's germline CDR1 is SGHVS and CDR2 FNYEAQ. The ends were cut back, 6 bases at V and 2 bases at J, with 12 bases in the middle. The CDR3 covers 14 residues. CDR3 amino acids: CASSGPPNTDTQYF. The CDR3 bases are TGTGCCAGCAGTGGGCCTCCCAACACAGATACGCAGTATTTT. The whole variable domain, remainder taken from reference TRBV7-6 and TRBJ2-3, is GAGVSQSPRYKVTKRGQDVALRCDPISGHVSLYWYRQALGQGPEFLTYFNYEAQQDKSGLPNDRFSAERPEGSISTLTIQRTEQRDSAMYRCASSGPPNTDTQYFGPGTRLTVL.

This clone came up a few times. The chain carries TRBV5-1 and TRBJ1-1; D remains unclear. CDR1 is SGHRS, CDR2 YFSETQ, per germline. Deletions cut 0 bases from V and 1 base from J, with 7 bases between. CDR3 length: 14 residues. CDR3 region: CASSLGRGNTEAFF. The CDR3 DNA sequence: TGCGCCAGCAGCTTGGGACGGGGGAACACTGAAGCTTTCTTT.

This sequence joins TRBV14 and TRBJ2-1, with a tentative D call TRBD2 (5 bases). Germline lookup yields CDR1 SGHDN and CDR2 FVKESK. Between the trimmed V and J ends, which lost 1 base and 4 bases, there was a span of 8 bases. This CDR3 region has 14 residues. CDR3 DNA sequence: TGTGCCAGCAGCCAAGTTCCGGGATACAATGAGCAGTTCTTC. As protein: CASSQVPGYNEQFF.

The rearrangement links TRBV7-2 to TRBJ1-6; D gene unclear. The CDR3 loop spans 12 amino acids. The V gene's germline CDR1 is SGHTA and CDR2 FQGNSA. The V end was cut by 5 bases, the J end by 7 bases, with 6 bases between. CDR3 residues: CASSADNSPLHF. The CDR3 DNA follows: TGTGCCAGCAGCGCAGACAATTCACCCCTCCACTTT.

The chain recombines TRBV5-1 with TRBJ2-5; 13 bases line up with TRBD2. This CDR3 is built from 16 residues. V shed 2 bases and J 2 bases; nucleotides not matched to a gene: 3. The germline gives CDR1 SGHRS, CDR2 YFSETQ. CDR3 nucleotide sequence: TGCGCCAGCAGCTTACTAGCGGGGGGGACACAAGAGACCCAGTACTTC. It is translated as CASSLLAGGTQETQYF.

The chain couples TRBV19 to TRBJ1-2; D is unclear. The germline V gene encodes CDR1 LNHDA and CDR2 SQIVND (reference sequence). V was trimmed by 5 bases and J by 1 base, leaving 11 bases between them. The CDR3 runs to 14 residues. CDR3 sequence (DNA): TGTGCCAGTAGTGTGCAGTCTCTTAACTATGGCTACACCTTC. It yields the protein CASSVQSLNYGYTF. The entire variable domain, with the rest obtained from reference TRBV19 and TRBJ1-2, is as follows: DGGITQSPKYLFRKEGQNVTLSCEQNLNHDAMYWYRQDPGQGLRLIYYSQIVNDFQKGDIAEGYSVSREKKESFPLTVTSAQKNPTAFYLCASSVQSLNYGYTFGSGTRLTVV.

CDR3: CASRRTAGGNQPQHF. The CDR3 bases are TGTGCCAGCAGGCGGACCGCAGGGGGTAATCAGCCCCAGCATTTT. This chain connects TRBV27 to TRBJ1-5; 7 nucleotides agree with TRBD1. This CDR3 contains 15 residues. Germline lookup yields CDR1 MNHEY and CDR2 SMNVEV (reference sequence). J gave up 4 bases and V 6 bases, and 9 bases lay outside the gene matches.

This chain uses TRBV5-1 with TRBJ1-3, with a weak D call TRBD1 (6 bases). The CDR3 length is 14 residues. Germline CDR1 is SGHRS and CDR2 is YFSETQ. The V end was cut by 4 bases, the J end by 7 bases, with 15 bases between. The CDR3 bases are TGCGCCAGCAGCGCCAGCGGACAGTTTAACACCATATATTTT. Its protein product is CASSASGQFNTIYF.

The chain uses TRBV6-1 and TRBJ1-5, with D hard to call. CDR3 length: 16 residues. The germline CDR1 and CDR2 sequences are MNHNS and SASEGT. The V end lost 0 bases, the J end lost 5 bases, and 14 bases lay between the germline ends. This CDR3 is CASSEAGSKTYQPQHF. The CDR3 coding sequence is TGTGCCAGCAGTGAAGCTGGGAGCAAAACTTATCAGCCCCAGCATTTT.

The chain combines TRBV27 with TRBJ1-3, with no clear D. Germline CDR1 MNHEY, CDR2 SMNVEV (reference sequence). Between the trimmed V and J ends, which lost 2 bases and 0 bases, there was a span of 11 bases. This CDR3 has 16 residues. CDR3: CASSLHSGGSGNTIYF. CDR3 bases: TGTGCCAGCAGTTTACATTCCGGAGGCTCTGGAAACACCATATATTTT.

In its sample, this clone was seen once. This sequence joins TRBV10-3 and TRBJ2-5; 9 bases are shared with TRBD2. With 10 bases clipped from V and 4 bases from J, the junction kept 10 bases outside the gene matches. This CDR3 is built from 14 residues. Per germline, CDR1 ENHRY and CDR2 SYGVKD. In nucleotides, the CDR3 is TGTGCCACCCAAGCGGGGGGCCCATCAGAGACCCAGTACTTC. Its translation: CATQAGGPSETQYF.

This rearrangement joins TRBV9 to TRBJ2-7, with 8 bases matching TRBD2. The CDR3 is made up of 14 amino acids. Germline values: CDR1 SGDLS, CDR2 YYNGEE. V trimming: 4 bases; J trimming: 7 bases; junction bases outside the gene matches: 10. Here the CDR3 reads CASSREGNAKEQYF. Written as DNA, the CDR3 is TGTGCCAGCAGCCGGGAGGGAAATGCGAAGGAGCAGTACTTC.

V is TRBV27 and J is TRBJ2-1; 7 bases are shared with TRBD1. V was clipped by 6 bases and J by 6 bases; unmatched bases: 11. This CDR3 region has 15 residues. Germline V CDR1 and CDR2: MNHEY, SMNVEV (reference sequence). The CDR3 spells CASSYRQGLGNEQFF. CDR3 nucleotide sequence: TGTGCCAGCAGCTATAGACAGGGCTTGGGCAATGAGCAGTTCTTC.

The chain employs TRBV15 and TRBJ2-7; tentative D call: TRBD1 (6 bases). CDR1 and CDR2 (germline): LNHNV, YYDKDF (reference sequence). The V end lost 3 bases, the J end lost 3 bases, and 18 bases lay between the germline ends. The CDR3 contains 16 residues. As DNA, the CDR3 is TGTGCCACCAGCAGGACGTCGGCAGGGGCATTCTACGAGCAGTACTTC. This translates into CATSRTSAGAFYEQYF.

The chain is built from TRBV6-5 and TRBJ1-5; 7 nucleotides align to TRBD1. The germline gives CDR1 MNHEY, CDR2 SVGAGI. CDR3 length equals 16 residues. The V gene end was trimmed by 4 bases and the J gene end by 3 bases; junction bases not matched to a gene: 9. CDR3 nucleotide sequence: TGTGCCAGCAGTTCGACAGGGCGGGGGCTCAATCAGCCCCAGCATTTT. Translated: CASSSTGRGLNQPQHF.

The rearrangement links TRBV2 to TRBJ1-5; no reliable D call. V lost 4 bases and J 2 bases, leaving 9 bases between the germline ends. Germline V lookup: CDR1 SNHLY, CDR2 FYNNEI. The CDR3 length is 14 residues. CDR3 in DNA: TGTGCCAGCAGTGGTCCGGCTGGCAATCAGCCCCAGCATTTT. This sequence encodes CASSGPAGNQPQHF.

The gene calls are TRBV6-1 and TRBJ1-6; TRBD1 agrees at 8 bases. After removal of 10 bases from V and 9 bases from J, the junction contained 11 bases not matched to a gene. CDR1 and CDR2 from the germline V gene are MNHNS and SASEGT. This CDR3 spans 14 amino acids. The CDR3 DNA follows: TGTGCCATCGACAGGGGCAAAGAGGGTTCACCCCTCCACTTT. This translates into CAIDRGKEGSPLHF.

The rearrangement uses TRBV6-5 and TRBJ2-3, with a weak D call TRBD1 (5 bases). The CDR3 consists of 14 residues. V gave up 5 bases and J gave up 6 bases, with 15 bases separating them. CDR1 is MNHEY, CDR2 SVGAGI, per germline. CDR3 in amino acids: CASSLGQPLDTQYF. Written as DNA, the CDR3 is TGTGCCAGCAGTCTCGGACAACCACTTGATACGCAGTATTTT.

The rearrangement links TRBV28 to TRBJ2-1; D is unresolved. Between the trimmed V and J ends, which lost 5 bases and 0 bases, there was a span of 11 bases. The length of the CDR3 is 15 residues. Germline CDR1 reads MDHEN; CDR2 reads SYDVKM. Here the CDR3 reads CASSPDPSSYNEQFF. CDR3 coding DNA: TGTGCCAGCAGTCCCGATCCGAGCTCCTACAATGAGCAGTTCTTC.

The DNA of the CDR3 is TGTGCCAGCAGCTTATGGTCGACAGGTGGAAACACCATATATTTT. It is translated as CASSLWSTGGNTIYF. The chain joins TRBV7-2 to TRBJ1-3, with a weak D call TRBD1 (6 bases). Per germline, CDR1 SGHTA and CDR2 FQGNSA. CDR3 length: 15 amino acids. V lost 2 bases and J lost 3, with 11 bases in between.

This sequence joins TRBV5-1 and TRBJ2-1; weak D call: TRBD2 (5 bases). The CDR3 extends over 17 amino acids. V was shortened by 1 base and J by 5 bases, with 19 bases between the two germline ends. CDR1 and CDR2 (germline): SGHRS, YFSETQ. The CDR3, as DNA: TGCGCCAGCAGCTTGTTATCTATCCTTCGGGGAGACAATGAGCAGTTCTTC. It encodes CASSLLSILRGDNEQFF. Based on the CDR3 plus reference TRBV5-1 and TRBJ2-1, the full variable domain is KAGVTQTPRYLIKTRGQQVTLSCSPISGHRSVSWYQQTPGQGLQFLFEYFSETQRNKGNFPGRFSGRQFSNSRSEMNVSTLELGDSALYLCASSLLSILRGDNEQFFGPGTRLTVL.

The chain has TRBV5-4 and TRBJ1-4, with D unclear. Per germline, CDR1 SGHNT and CDR2 YYREEE (reference sequence). V gave up 0 bases and J gave up 3 bases, with 6 bases separating them. The length of the CDR3 is 14 residues. The CDR3 sequence: CASSLGGSNEKLFF. DNA for the CDR3: TGTGCCAGCAGCTTGGGGGGATCTAATGAAAAACTGTTTTTT.

The V gene is TRBV5-1, the J gene TRBJ1-2; 7 nucleotides align to TRBD1. From germline, CDR1 is SGHRS and CDR2 YFSETQ. CDR3 length: 15 amino acids. Unmatched junction bases numbered 11, after V lost 4 bases and J lost 5 bases. The CDR3 loop reads CASSGTGDFRYGYTF. Written as DNA, the CDR3 is TGCGCCAGCAGCGGTACAGGGGACTTTCGATATGGCTACACCTTC.